The 27 T cell receptor beta chains reported below all come from one sample, sequenced in a study of T-cell reconstitution after alpha-beta-depleted transplantation in children. Preparation of the TCRbeta library used unique molecular identifiers. From the PCR reads, TCRdb called clonotypes with MiXCR, one entry per CDR3 protein. The sample shows over 150,000 distinct CDR3 sequences, 5.5% to 7% of them seen only once. Sample: PBMCs, taken before TCRalphabeta/CD19-depleted stem cell transplant. The receptors were gathered from a boy between 2 and 10 years old with acute lymphoblastic leukemia, due to receive a stem cell transplant.

This clonotype was detected a few times. The V and J genes are TRBV30 and TRBJ2-7; D is undetermined. The CDR3 has 14 residues. Germline CDR1 reads GTSNPN; CDR2 reads SVGIG (reference sequence). Trimming pared 0 bases from V and 6 bases from J, leaving 15 bases between. This chain's CDR3 is CAWSVWVKFGEQYF. CDR3 in DNA: TGTGCCTGGAGTGTATGGGTGAAATTCGGCGAGCAGTACTTC.

This clonotype occurred a few times. The rearrangement links TRBV28 to TRBJ2-1; TRBD1 is a possible D gene (6 bases). Germline V gene sequence: CDR1 MDHEN, CDR2 SYDVKM. The CDR3 consists of 14 residues. V was trimmed by 2 bases and J by 7 bases, leaving 12 bases between them. This chain's CDR3 is CASSLQQGSNEQFF. CDR3 coding DNA: TGTGCCAGCAGTTTACAACAGGGTTCAAATGAGCAGTTCTTC.

Ten or more counts support this clonotype. The CDR3 coding sequence is TGTGCCAGCCTCGGGCTGTCCTACGAGCAGTACTTC. It encodes CASLGLSYEQYF. The chain recombines TRBV28 with TRBJ2-7; no clear D gene. V was trimmed by 8 bases and J by 1 base, leaving 9 bases between them. Germline assignment: CDR1 MDHEN and CDR2 SYDVKM. The CDR3 has 12 residues. The full variable domain, its missing parts supplied by reference TRBV28 and TRBJ2-7, is DVKVTQSSRYLVKRTGEKVFLECVQDMDHENMFWYRQDPGLGLRLIYFSYDVKMKEKGDIPEGYSVSREKKERFSLILESASTNQTSMYLCASLGLSYEQYFGPGTRLTVT.

The CDR3 reads CASGGARTAYEQYF. CDR3 coding DNA: TGTGCCAGCGGGGGGGCGCGGACGGCCTACGAGCAGTACTTC. This chain connects TRBV6-5 to TRBJ2-7, with D perhaps matching TRBD2 (7 bases). V gave up 8 bases and J gave up 2 bases, with 16 bases separating them. The CDR3 covers 14 residues. The germline V gene has CDR1 MNHEY and CDR2 SVGAGI.

The rearrangement uses TRBV12-3 or TRBV12-4 and TRBJ1-5, with D unclear. The CDR3 consists of 12 residues. The V and J ends lost 3 bases and 5 bases respectively, with 5 bases between them. CDR3 amino acids: CASSFVDQPQHF. The CDR3 nucleotides read TGTGCCAGCAGTTTTGTGGATCAGCCCCAGCATTTT.

This clonotype was counted ten times or more. This chain links TRBV6-5 with TRBJ2-5; 11 positions agree with TRBD2. The V and J ends lost 3 bases and 1 base, in that order; junction bases with no gene match: 7. This CDR3 is built from 17 residues. Germline values: CDR1 MNHEY, CDR2 SVGAGI. This CDR3 reads CASSYPTGTSGQETQYF. CDR3 DNA: TGTGCCAGCAGTTATCCTACCGGGACTAGCGGCCAAGAGACCCAGTACTTC.

The chain has TRBV6-1 and TRBJ1-1, with D possibly being TRBD1 (5 bases). The CDR3 length is 14 residues. V lost 0 bases, J lost 5 bases, and 10 bases lay in between. Germline CDR1 is MNHNS and CDR2 is SASEGT. The CDR3 coding sequence is TGTGCCAGCAGTGAAGCCTCCAGGGCTACTGAAGCTTTCTTT. Translated: CASSEASRATEAFF.

This clonotype came up many times. The CDR3 DNA reads TGCGCCAGCAGCTTGGGGGACAGGATTAGCAATCAGCCCCAGCATTTT. Translated, it gives CASSLGDRISNQPQHF. This chain joins TRBV5-1 and TRBJ1-5; 8 nucleotides agree with TRBD1. Germline-derived CDR1 and CDR2 are SGHRS and YFSETQ. The V segment lost 0 bases and the J segment 0 bases; nucleotides outside the gene matches: 2. CDR3 length: 16 residues.

This clonotype was seen many times. The chain employs TRBV7-7 and TRBJ2-3; TRBD1 matches 9 bases. J gave up 6 bases and V 8 bases, and 6 bases lay outside the gene matches. The CDR3 loop spans 13 amino acids. Germline CDR1 and CDR2: SSHAT and FNYEAQ (reference sequence). The CDR3 sequence is CASARDRDDTQYF. As DNA, the CDR3 is TGTGCCAGCGCCCGGGACAGGGACGATACGCAGTATTTT.

This clonotype has ten or more counts. The chain is built from TRBV12-3 or TRBV12-4 and TRBJ2-7; either TRBD1 or TRBD2 may supply D (5 bases each). The CDR3 has 14 amino acids. Between the trimmed V and J ends, which lost 8 bases and 1 base, there was a span of 15 bases. The DNA for the CDR3 is TGTGCCAGCCTTCGGGGCCAAATGTCCTACGAGCAGTACTTC. Its translation is CASLRGQMSYEQYF.

The sample holds many counts of this clonotype. The chain recombines TRBV20-1 with TRBJ2-1; D might be TRBD2 (5 bases). The ends were cut back, 5 bases at V and 3 bases at J, with 26 bases in the middle. The CDR3 has 18 residues. The germline V gene encodes CDR1 DFQATT and CDR2 SNEGSKA (reference sequence). The chain's CDR3 is CSAGGRRARASIYNEQFF. CDR3 sequence (DNA): TGCAGTGCTGGCGGTAGAAGGGCGCGGGCGTCTATCTACAATGAGCAGTTCTTC.

Details on this clonotype: A much larger clone sits a single nucleotide away, making a read error possible. The V and J genes are TRBV12-3 or TRBV12-4 and TRBJ2-3; 9 nucleotides line up with TRBD2. With V trimmed by 0 bases and J by 7 bases, 11 bases remained unmatched. The CDR3 length is 17 residues. CDR3 sequence reads: CASSLAPSGDRTYTQYF. In DNA form, the CDR3 reads TGTGCCAGCAGTTTAGCTCCTAGCGGGGATAGGACATATACGCAGTATTTT.

This clonotype has ten or more counts. The rearrangement joins TRBV7-9 to TRBJ2-2; D might be TRBD1 (6 bases). The CDR3 has 16 amino acids. CDR1 is SEHNR and CDR2 is FQNEAQ in the germline V gene (reference sequence). V gave up 5 bases and J gave up 2 bases, with 15 bases separating them. CDR3 loop: CASSRSGTLNTGELFF. CDR3 bases: TGTGCCAGCAGCAGATCCGGGACACTCAACACCGGGGAGCTGTTTTTT.

At least ten counts were recorded for this clonotype. The chain couples TRBV11-2 to TRBJ1-1, with no clear D. Per germline, CDR1 SGHAT and CDR2 FQNNGV. The V gene lost 7 bases and the J gene lost 5 bases, with 8 bases spanning the gap. The CDR3 totals 11 residues. The CDR3 protein is CASMDLTEAFF. The DNA of the CDR3 is TGTGCCAGCATGGACTTAACTGAAGCTTTCTTT.

This clonotype was recorded many times. V and J are TRBV29-1 and TRBJ1-1; possible D gene TRBD1, 5 bases. Germline CDR1 and CDR2: SQVTM and ANQGSEA. The V and J ends lost 3 bases and 10 bases respectively, with 15 bases between them. The CDR3 consists of 12 residues. The chain's CDR3 is CSVDFGGAGAFF. The CDR3 bases are TGCAGCGTTGATTTTGGTGGGGCTGGAGCTTTCTTT.

This clonotype was found a few times. The genes are TRBV4-1 and TRBJ1-3; D is uncertain. Germline V lookup: CDR1 MGHRA, CDR2 YSYEKL. V dropped 1 base and J dropped 0 bases, with 7 bases sitting between them. The CDR3 extends over 15 amino acids. The CDR3 is CASSQGRLSGNTIYF. The CDR3 DNA follows: TGCGCCAGCAGCCAAGGACGGCTCTCTGGAAACACCATATATTTT.

The table lists this clonotype with many counts. The genes are TRBV19 and TRBJ2-5; D is possibly TRBD2 (5 bases). The CDR3 is made up of 13 amino acids. Germline values: CDR1 LNHDA, CDR2 SQIVND (reference sequence). The V end lost 4 bases, the J end lost 2 bases, and 8 bases lay between the germline ends. The CDR3 DNA sequence: TGTGCCAGTAGTAGCGGGCGGCAAGAGACCCAGTACTTC. Its protein is CASSSGRQETQYF.

This clonotype was seen ten or more times. The gene calls are TRBV7-9 and TRBJ2-2, with D possibly called TRBD1 or TRBD2 (5 bases each). Germline V gene lookup returns CDR1 SEHNR and CDR2 FQNEAQ (reference sequence). The V and J ends lost 5 bases and 6 bases respectively, with 13 bases between them. The CDR3 runs to 14 residues. CDR3 coding DNA: TGTGCCAGCAGCAGAGGGGCCGGTTCCGGGGAGCTGTTTTTT. It yields the protein CASSRGAGSGELFF.

At least ten counts were recorded for this clonotype. The chain is built from TRBV15 and TRBJ2-7; D not certain. Germline CDR1 and CDR2: LNHNV and YYDKDF (reference sequence). V was shortened by 0 bases and J by 2 bases, with 5 bases between the two germline ends. This CDR3 spans 13 amino acids. The CDR3 spells CATSRDSTYEQYF. CDR3 DNA sequence: TGTGCCACCAGCAGAGACAGTACCTACGAGCAGTACTTC.

This clonotype was observed a handful of times. The rearrangement links TRBV4-3 to TRBJ2-7; possible D gene TRBD1, 5 bases. Trimming removed 0 bases at V and 6 bases at J, with 12 bases between. Germline-derived CDR1 and CDR2 are LGHNA and YSLEER. This CDR3 is built from 14 residues. The DNA of the CDR3 is TGCGCCAGCAGCCAAGAGCATGACAGCATCGAGCAGTACTTC. It encodes CASSQEHDSIEQYF.

This clonotype was seen ten or more times. The rearrangement joins TRBV27 to TRBJ2-1; D perhaps matches TRBD1 (5 bases). Germline V CDR1 and CDR2: MNHEY, SMNVEV (reference sequence). V was clipped by 5 bases and J by 2 bases, with 10 bases between them. This CDR3 has 14 residues. The CDR3 DNA is TGTGCCAGCAGTCCAAGACAGACCTACAATGAGCAGTTCTTC. The encoded protein is CASSPRQTYNEQFF.

This sequence joins TRBV19 and TRBJ2-3; a weak D match, TRBD2 (5 bases). V was clipped by 0 bases and J by 3 bases, with 10 bases between them. Germline V gene sequence: CDR1 LNHDA, CDR2 SQIVND (reference sequence). The CDR3 extends over 15 amino acids. DNA of the CDR3: TGTGCCAGTAGTATAGATCAACCGGGGACAGATACGCAGTATTTT. Translating gives CASSIDQPGTDTQYF.

The rearrangement links TRBV28 to TRBJ2-6; maybe TRBD1 (6 bases). Germline-derived CDR1 and CDR2 are MDHEN and SYDVKM. Trimming took off 7 bases at V and 3 bases at J, with 13 bases between the two ends. CDR3 size: 15 residues. CDR3 in amino acids: CASTRPGDGANVLTF. Written as DNA, the CDR3 is TGTGCCAGCACCCGACCAGGGGATGGGGCCAACGTCCTGACTTTC.

Only a few counts were recorded for this clonotype. This sequence joins TRBV20-1 and TRBJ2-5; 10 nucleotides align to TRBD1. Germline loops: CDR1 DFQATT, CDR2 SNEGSKA (reference sequence). The length of the CDR3 is 16 residues. V was pared by 2 bases and J by 1 base, with 7 bases of the junction left unmatched. CDR3 nucleotide sequence: TGCAGTGCTAGACGGCCGGGACAGGGGCCCCAAGAGACCCAGTACTTC. Translating gives CSARRPGQGPQETQYF.

This clonotype was counted at least ten times. This chain's CDR3 is CSATSGRDRDGYTF. The CDR3, as DNA: TGCAGTGCTACGAGCGGCCGGGACAGGGATGGCTACACCTTC. The rearrangement joins TRBV20-1 to TRBJ1-2; 9 bases line up with TRBD1. The CDR3 runs to 14 residues. Germline V gene sequence: CDR1 DFQATT, CDR2 SNEGSKA (reference sequence). Unmatched junction bases numbered 9, after V lost 4 bases and J lost 6 bases.

This clonotype was observed at least ten times. The rearrangement uses TRBV14 and TRBJ1-4, with D perhaps TRBD1 (6 bases). The V gene lost 6 bases and the J gene lost 2 bases, with 13 bases spanning the gap. There are 15 residues in the CDR3. Germline CDR1 reads SGHDN; CDR2 reads FVKESK. CDR3 in DNA: TGTGCCAGCAGGGATCAGGGGAGCACTAATGAAAAACTGTTTTTT. Protein sequence: CASRDQGSTNEKLFF.

The V gene is TRBV7-2, the J gene TRBJ2-5; D call uncertain. CDR3 length: 14 amino acids. The germline V and J ends were trimmed by 1 base and 5 bases, with 11 bases remaining between them. Germline values: CDR1 SGHTA, CDR2 FQGNSA. The CDR3 loop is CASSLDGGRETQYF. The DNA of the CDR3 is TGTGCCAGCAGCTTAGACGGTGGTAGGGAGACCCAGTACTTC.